Listed below are T cell receptor beta chains from one sample, sequenced in a study of OX40 agonist ivuxolimab in advanced cancers. Profiled with immunoSEQ multiplex PCR; TCRdb holds only in-frame clones, not every one. The table has fewer than 70,000 clones, 70% to 90% seen once. The source material was CD4+ or CD8+ T cells sorted from blood, sampled in a trial of the OX40 agonist ivuxolimab. The receptors here all came from an adult with an advanced solid tumor such as melanoma, head and neck, liver or kidney cancer. Each CDR3 is given with its conserved first and last residue. Each record gives: V gene, D gene, clone size, J gene, CDR3 protein, CDR3 DNA. A D gene is named only where the DNA matches it firmly. The listing skips clone size in some rows; elsewhere it reads once, few, many or a size class.

TRBV7-9	NA	NA	TRBJ2-3	CASSLVVFGTDTQYF	TGTGCCAGCAGCTTAGTAGTTTTCGGCACAGATACGCAGTATTTT
TRBV5-1	NA	NA	TRBJ2-5	CASSWTVQETQYF	TGCGCCAGCAGCTGGACAGTCCAAGAGACCCAGTACTTC
TRBV7-9	NA	NA	TRBJ1-2	CASSLEQIANGYTF	TGTGCCAGCAGCTTAGAACAGATAGCGAATGGCTACACCTTC
TRBV5-1	NA	NA	TRBJ2-3	CASSEADTQYF	TGCGCCAGCAGCGAGGCAGATACGCAGTATTTT
TRBV5-8	NA	NA	TRBJ1-4	CASRPTVTANEKLFF	TGTGCCAGCAGGCCAACAGTGACGGCTAATGAAAAACTGTTTTTT
TRBV6-5	NA	NA	TRBJ2-7	CASSYSRYYRQYF	TGTGCCAGCAGTTACTCCAGGTACTATCGGCAGTACTTC
TRBV5-4	NA	NA	TRBJ2-3	CASSLSSGGSTDTQYF	TGTGCCAGCAGCTTAAGTAGCGGAGGTAGCACAGATACGCAGTATTTT
TRBV7-2	NA	once	TRBJ2-1	CASSLDGAVYDEQFF	TGTGCCAGCAGCTTAGATGGGGCAGTCTACGATGAGCAGTTCTTC
TRBV19	TRBD1	many	TRBJ2-7	CASSITGGSYEQYF	TGTGCCAGTAGTATCACAGGGGGCTCCTACGAGCAGTACTTC
TRBV28	TRBD1	once	TRBJ2-7	CASIILPGQGFYDYEQYF	TGTGCCAGCATTATCCTTCCGGGACAGGGGTTTTACGACTACGAGCAGTACTTC
TRBV28	NA	NA	TRBJ2-1	CASSLRYNEQFF	TGTGCCAGCAGTTTGCGTTACAATGAGCAGTTCTTC
TRBV7-9	TRBD2	NA	TRBJ2-7	CASSFGWGTSGYEQYF	TGTGCCAGCAGCTTCGGATGGGGGACTAGCGGCTACGAGCAGTACTTC
TRBV7-2	TRBD1	NA	TRBJ1-2	CASSPRASGQGQEGYTF	TGTGCCAGCAGCCCGAGGGCCTCCGGACAGGGCCAAGAAGGCTACACCTTC
TRBV6-6	TRBD1	NA	TRBJ2-7	CASRSDRFDYEQYF	TGTGCCAGCAGATCGGACAGGTTTGACTACGAGCAGTACTTC
TRBV28	TRBD1	NA	TRBJ1-2	CATRTGANYGYTF	TGTGCCACCCGGACAGGGGCCAACTATGGCTACACCTTC
TRBV7-3	TRBD2	NA	TRBJ2-3	CASSLSASGRTDTQYF	TGTGCCAGCAGCTTATCGGCTAGCGGGAGAACAGATACGCAGTATTTT
TRBV15	TRBD2	NA	TRBJ2-7	CATSRDWGRGARYEQYF	TGTGCCACCAGCAGAGATTGGGGGCGGGGGGCCCGGTACGAGCAGTACTTC
TRBV7-9	TRBD1	NA	TRBJ2-7	CASSQQGALTYEQYF	TGTGCCAGCAGTCAACAGGGGGCCTTAACCTACGAGCAGTACTTC
TRBV27	NA	NA	TRBJ1-2	CASSPRGFYGYTF	TGTGCCAGCAGTCCCCGGGGCTTCTATGGCTACACCTTC
TRBV23-1	NA	NA	TRBJ2-2	CASSQSGGAPTGELFF	TGCGCCAGCAGTCAATCTGGGGGGGCCCCCACCGGGGAGCTGTTTTTT
TRBV6-6	TRBD1	NA	TRBJ1-4	CASSWTGGTEKLFF	TGTGCCAGCAGTTGGACAGGGGGGACTGAAAAACTGTTTTTT